Each of the 27 T cell receptor beta chains below was sequenced from the same sample in a study of T cells in localized non-small cell lung cancer. Sequencing used immunoSEQ multiplex PCR; TCRdb keeps in-frame clones, though not all of them. The table shows almost 65,000 clones, with 90% occurring only once. The starting material was peripheral blood, obtained before any cancer treatment. The origin of the receptors is a woman aged 35 to 69 with stage I lung adenocarcinoma.

The J gene is TRBJ2-5, the V gene TRBV7-3, with D possibly matching TRBD1 (5 bases). The CDR3 spans 13 residues. V lost 5 bases, J lost 9 bases, and 16 bases lay in between. Germline V lookup: CDR1 SGHTA, CDR2 FQGTGA. The CDR3 loop is CASSQDGAGSQYF. CDR3 in DNA: TGTGCCAGCAGCCAGGACGGAGCAGGGTCCCAGTACTTC. Complete variable domain (other parts from reference TRBV7-3 and TRBJ2-5): GAGVSQTPSNKVTEKGKYVELRCDPISGHTALYWYRQSLGQGPEFLIYFQGTGAADDSGLPNDRFFAVRPEGSVSTLKIQRTERGDSAVYLCASSQDGAGSQYFGPGTRLLVL.

The chain combines TRBV4-1 with TRBJ1-3; TRBD1 is a possible D gene (5 bases). Germline values: CDR1 MGHRA, CDR2 YSYEKL. V gave up 0 bases and J gave up 12 bases, with 18 bases separating them. CDR3 length: 15 amino acids. This CDR3 is CASSQDDLGRSRIYF. The CDR3 DNA follows: TGCGCCAGCAGCCAAGATGATCTGGGGCGGTCGCGCATATATTTT.

The chain has TRBV27 and TRBJ2-4, with 10 bases identical to TRBD2. Germline values: CDR1 MNHEY, CDR2 SMNVEV (reference sequence). V gave up 7 bases and J gave up 0 bases; unmatched junction bases: 9. The CDR3 runs to 17 residues. CDR3 sequence reads: CASKPSGSVLAKNIQYF. For the CDR3, the DNA is TGTGCCAGCAAGCCTAGCGGGAGTGTACTAGCCAAAAACATTCAGTACTTC.

The chain recombines TRBV10-3 with TRBJ2-7; TRBD2 agrees at 9 bases. The ends lost 11 bases at V and 2 bases at J; junction bases unmatched: 10. Per germline, CDR1 ENHRY and CDR2 SYGVKD. CDR3 length: 14 amino acids. CDR3 sequence: CAASPSGTAYEQYF. CDR3 in DNA: TGTGCCGCCAGCCCTAGCGGGACCGCCTACGAGCAGTACTTC.

This chain links TRBV27 with TRBJ2-7; no reliable D call. CDR1 is MNHEY and CDR2 is SMNVEV in the germline V gene (reference sequence). The length of the CDR3 is 9 residues. V was shortened by 6 bases and J by 4 bases, with 1 base between the two germline ends. Here the CDR3 reads CASRYEQYF. The CDR3 DNA follows: TGTGCCAGCAGATACGAGCAGTACTTC.

The rearrangement uses TRBV7-2 and TRBJ2-1; D is tentatively TRBD1 or TRBD2 (5 bases each). Trimming removed 4 bases at V and 6 bases at J, with 16 bases between. The CDR3 totals 15 residues. CDR1 and CDR2 from the germline V gene are SGHTA and FQGNSA. The CDR3 is CASSSSLGASNEQFF. The CDR3 bases are TGTGCCAGCAGCTCGTCCCTCGGGGCGAGCAATGAGCAGTTCTTC.

The gene calls are TRBV11-1 and TRBJ2-1, with D perhaps assigned TRBD1 or TRBD2 (5 bases each). This CDR3 is 19 amino acids long. The germline CDR1 and CDR2 sequences are SGHAT and FQDESV (reference sequence). V shed 5 bases and J shed 1 base, with 24 bases lying between them. The CDR3 reads CASSPPGTSYWGSYNEQFF. Here the CDR3 DNA reads TGTGCCAGCAGCCCCCCCGGGACGTCCTACTGGGGTTCCTACAATGAGCAGTTCTTC.

The chain links TRBV5-3 to TRBJ2-1, with 11 nucleotides matching TRBD2. TRBV5-3 is filed as an ORF, its function uncertain. The ends lost 9 bases at V and 5 bases at J; junction bases unmatched: 13. CDR3 length equals 16 residues. For the CDR3, the DNA is TGTGCCACCTTCTCATCGAATAGCGGGAGGGACAATGAGCAGTTCTTC. Its translation is CATFSSNSGRDNEQFF.

The chain couples TRBV19 to TRBJ2-5; 8 nucleotides line up with TRBD2. Germline CDR1 and CDR2: LNHDA and SQIVND (reference sequence). The ends lost 5 bases at V and 5 bases at J; junction bases unmatched: 16. The CDR3 length is 17 residues. CDR3 residues: CASSLVPNRGGRETQYF. The CDR3 DNA sequence: TGTGCCAGTAGTCTAGTCCCAAATCGGGGGGGCCGGGAGACCCAGTACTTC. Full variable domain (rest looked up from reference TRBV19 and TRBJ2-5): DGGITQSPKYLFRKEGQNVTLSCEQNLNHDAMYWYRQDPGQGLRLIYYSQIVNDFQKGDIAEGYSVSREKKESFPLTVTSAQKNPTAFYLCASSLVPNRGGRETQYFGPGTRLLVL.

In its sample, this clone was seen a few times. The chain joins TRBV27 to TRBJ1-1; no definite D call. The CDR3 has 15 residues. The germline CDR1 and CDR2 sequences are MNHEY and SMNVEV (reference sequence). The V gene lost 5 bases and the J gene lost 3 bases, with 16 bases spanning the gap. The CDR3: CASSTIQNPYTEAFF. CDR3 DNA sequence: TGTGCCAGCAGTACAATACAGAACCCCTACACTGAAGCTTTCTTT.

This clone occurred once. The J gene is TRBJ1-2, the V gene TRBV4-2; perhaps TRBD1 as D (5 bases). V gave up 1 base and J gave up 4 bases, with 16 bases separating them. The CDR3 spans 16 residues. Germline CDR1 is LGHNA and CDR2 is YNFKEQ. CDR3 sequence (DNA): TGTGCCAGCAGCCAAGGGGACGGAGGAAACCCCTATGGCTACACCTTC. As protein: CASSQGDGGNPYGYTF.

This chain joins TRBV11-2 and TRBJ1-4; maybe TRBD1 (5 bases). V lost 4 bases and J lost 0, with 15 bases in between. The CDR3 has 17 residues. CDR1 and CDR2 from the germline V gene are SGHAT and FQNNGV. The DNA of the CDR3 is TGTGCCAGCAGCTCCCGGGTGGGGACCGCAACTAATGAAAAACTGTTTTTT. Amino acid sequence: CASSSRVGTATNEKLFF.

V gene TRBV2 combines with J gene TRBJ1-5; D is unclear. The CDR3 sequence is 11 residues long. The germline V gene encodes CDR1 SNHLY and CDR2 FYNNEI. Trimming shortened V by 5 bases and J by 5 bases, and 4 bases separated the two germline ends. The DNA for the CDR3 is TGTGCCAGCAGTTATGATCAGCCCCAGCATTTT. Protein sequence: CASSYDQPQHF.

The rearrangement uses TRBV7-9 and TRBJ2-7; 7 nucleotides align to TRBD2. The CDR3 runs to 16 residues. J lost 5 bases, V lost 5 bases, and 15 bases had no gene match. The germline V gene has CDR1 SEHNR and CDR2 FQNEAQ (reference sequence). CDR3 in amino acids: CASSMGGGENPHEQYF. CDR3 sequence (DNA): TGTGCCAGCAGCATGGGGGGAGGGGAGAATCCCCACGAGCAGTACTTC. The complete variable domain, with remaining parts taken from reference TRBV7-9 and TRBJ2-7, reads DTGVSQNPRHKITKRGQNVTFRCDPISEHNRLYWYRQTLGQGPEFLTYFQNEAQLEKSRLLSDRFSAERPKGSFSTLEIQRTEQGDSAMYLCASSMGGGENPHEQYFGPGTRLTVT.

This clone turned up a few times. V is TRBV19 and J is TRBJ1-2; 9 bases fit TRBD1. Trimming took 8 bases from V and 2 from J; bases not matched to a gene: 9. Germline assignment: CDR1 LNHDA and CDR2 SQIVND (reference sequence). The length of the CDR3 is 15 residues. The DNA of the CDR3 is TGTGCCAGTGTTGACAGGGGGAATCCGAACTATGGCTACACCTTC. It is translated as CASVDRGNPNYGYTF.

The CDR3 sequence is CSAWAANTEAFF. DNA for the CDR3: TGCAGCGCCTGGGCCGCGAACACTGAAGCTTTCTTT. The chain uses TRBV29-1 and TRBJ1-1, with D unclear. The CDR3 is 12 residues long. Between the trimmed V and J ends, which lost 7 bases and 1 base, there was a span of 10 bases. Germline V gene sequence: CDR1 SQVTM, CDR2 ANQGSEA.

J is TRBJ2-5 and V is TRBV5-4; a weak D match, TRBD1 (5 bases). Trimming removed 2 bases from V and 2 bases from J, with 10 bases in between. CDR3 length: 14 amino acids. CDR1 SGHNT and CDR2 YYREEE come from the germline V gene (reference sequence). The CDR3 here is CASSFRVKQETQYF. CDR3 nucleotide sequence: TGTGCCAGCAGCTTCAGGGTTAAGCAAGAGACCCAGTACTTC.

The V and J genes are TRBV6-4 and TRBJ2-1; tentatively, D is TRBD2 (5 bases). The germline V gene has CDR1 MRHNA and CDR2 SNTAGT. V was shortened by 5 bases and J by 2 bases, with 13 bases between the two germline ends. The CDR3 length is 15 residues. The CDR3, as DNA: TGTGCCAGCAGTAAAGGCCCCGGGACCTACAATGAGCAGTTCTTC. It specifies CASSKGPGTYNEQFF.

The rearrangement uses TRBV20-1 and TRBJ1-2; no reliable D call. V lost 0 bases to trimming and J lost 7 bases, with 6 bases between them. The CDR3 spans 11 residues. Germline CDR1 is DFQATT and CDR2 is SNEGSKA (reference sequence). CDR3 amino acids: CSAREDAGYTF. The DNA for the CDR3 is TGCAGTGCTAGAGAGGATGCTGGCTACACCTTC.

The chain joins TRBV10-3 to TRBJ1-2, with 10 bases matching TRBD1. The V and J ends lost 4 bases and 6 bases, in that order; junction bases with no gene match: 2. CDR3 length equals 13 residues. Germline CDR1 reads ENHRY; CDR2 reads SYGVKD. The CDR3 spells CAISGTGGDGYTF. The CDR3 bases are TGTGCCATCAGTGGGACAGGGGGAGATGGCTACACCTTC.

The chain carries TRBV28 and TRBJ1-5; the D gene is possibly TRBD1 (6 bases). Germline lookup yields CDR1 MDHEN and CDR2 SYDVKM. The ends were cut back, 5 bases at V and 4 bases at J, with 15 bases in the middle. This CDR3 has 15 amino acids. The CDR3 spells CASSGPGGPNQPQHF. DNA for the CDR3: TGTGCCAGCAGTGGACCGGGGGGGCCAAATCAGCCCCAGCATTTT.

The chain combines TRBV11-1 with TRBJ1-2; no clear D gene. There are 15 residues in the CDR3. CDR1 and CDR2 from the germline V gene are SGHAT and FQDESV (reference sequence). V was pared by 5 bases and J by 6 bases, with 19 bases between. The CDR3 sequence: CASSLDGFSFNGYTF. CDR3 sequence (DNA): TGTGCCAGCAGCCTAGACGGGTTTTCGTTTAATGGCTACACCTTC.

The rearrangement uses TRBV7-9 and TRBJ1-4; D gene uncertain. Trimming took off 1 base at V and 8 bases at J, with 5 bases between the two ends. Germline V lookup: CDR1 SEHNR, CDR2 FQNEAQ (reference sequence). This CDR3 region has 12 residues. CDR3 DNA sequence: TGTGCCAGCAGCTTAGTATCCGAAAAACTGTTTTTT. Its protein is CASSLVSEKLFF.

V is TRBV5-1 and J is TRBJ2-3, with TRBD1 matching 7 bases. Trimming at V came to 4 bases and at J to 0 bases, leaving 8 bases not matched to a gene. Germline V gene lookup returns CDR1 SGHRS and CDR2 YFSETQ. CDR3 length: 16 amino acids. CDR3 coding DNA: TGCGCCAGCAGCCCAAGACAGGGTCGGAGCACAGATACGCAGTATTTT. This sequence encodes CASSPRQGRSTDTQYF.

This clone was picked up one time. This CDR3 is CASSDRKGDGYTF. DNA of the CDR3: TGTGCCTCTTCCGACAGGAAGGGAGATGGCTACACCTTC. The chain is built from TRBV30 and TRBJ1-2, with D perhaps TRBD1 (6 bases). The CDR3 covers 13 residues. Germline V gene lookup returns CDR1 GTSNPN and CDR2 SVGIG (reference sequence). Deletions cut 7 bases from V and 6 bases from J, with 18 bases between.

CDR3 nucleotides: TGTGCCAGTATGTCCGCAGGATTCACAGCCCTCCACTTT. Encoded protein: CASMSAGFTALHF. The chain recombines TRBV19 with TRBJ1-6; D is unclear. Trimming removed 7 bases from V and 14 bases from J, with 18 bases in between. This CDR3 comprises 13 residues. The germline V gene encodes CDR1 LNHDA and CDR2 SQIVND (reference sequence).

The chain joins TRBV6-6 to TRBJ1-3, with D possibly TRBD1 on 5 matching bases. Trimming shortened V by 7 bases and J by 0 bases, and 16 bases separated the two germline ends. The CDR3 contains 16 residues. Germline CDR1 is MNHNY and CDR2 is SVGAGI (reference sequence). The CDR3 spells CASNRGKEGSGNTIYF. In DNA, the CDR3 is TGTGCCAGCAATCGGGGGAAAGAGGGCTCTGGAAACACCATATATTTT.